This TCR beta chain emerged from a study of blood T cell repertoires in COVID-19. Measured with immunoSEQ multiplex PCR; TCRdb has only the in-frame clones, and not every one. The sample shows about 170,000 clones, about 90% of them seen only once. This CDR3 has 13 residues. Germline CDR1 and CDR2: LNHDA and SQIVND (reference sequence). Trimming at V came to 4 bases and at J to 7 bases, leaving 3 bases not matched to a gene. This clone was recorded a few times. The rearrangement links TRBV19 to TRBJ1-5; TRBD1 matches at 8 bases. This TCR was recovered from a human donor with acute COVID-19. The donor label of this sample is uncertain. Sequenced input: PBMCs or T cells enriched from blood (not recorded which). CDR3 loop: CASSTDREQPQHF. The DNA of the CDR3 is TGTGCCAGTAGTACGGACAGGGAGCAGCCCCAGCATTTT.